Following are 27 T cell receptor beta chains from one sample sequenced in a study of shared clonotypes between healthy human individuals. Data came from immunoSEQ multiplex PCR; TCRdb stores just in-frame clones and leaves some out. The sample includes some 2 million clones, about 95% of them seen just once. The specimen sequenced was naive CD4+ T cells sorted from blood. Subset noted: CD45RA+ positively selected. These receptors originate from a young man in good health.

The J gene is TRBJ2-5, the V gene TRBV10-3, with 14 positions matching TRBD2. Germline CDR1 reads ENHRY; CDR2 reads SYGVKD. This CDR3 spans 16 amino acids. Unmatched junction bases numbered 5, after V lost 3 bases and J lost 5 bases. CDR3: CAISDGTSGSRETQYF. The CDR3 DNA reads TGTGCCATCAGTGACGGGACTAGCGGGAGTAGGGAGACCCAGTACTTC.

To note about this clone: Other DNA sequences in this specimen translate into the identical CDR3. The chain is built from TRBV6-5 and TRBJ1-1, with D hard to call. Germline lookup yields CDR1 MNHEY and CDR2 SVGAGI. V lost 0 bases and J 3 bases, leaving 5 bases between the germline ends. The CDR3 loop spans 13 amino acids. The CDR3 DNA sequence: TGTGCCAGCAGTTACTCGGGGTACACTGAAGCTTTCTTT. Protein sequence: CASSYSGYTEAFF.

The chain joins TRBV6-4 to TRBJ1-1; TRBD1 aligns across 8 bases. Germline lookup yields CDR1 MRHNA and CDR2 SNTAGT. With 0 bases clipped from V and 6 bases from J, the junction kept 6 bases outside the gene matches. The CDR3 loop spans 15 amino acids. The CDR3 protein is CASSDSPGGFPEAFF. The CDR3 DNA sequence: TGTGCCAGCAGTGACTCACCAGGGGGCTTCCCTGAAGCTTTCTTT.

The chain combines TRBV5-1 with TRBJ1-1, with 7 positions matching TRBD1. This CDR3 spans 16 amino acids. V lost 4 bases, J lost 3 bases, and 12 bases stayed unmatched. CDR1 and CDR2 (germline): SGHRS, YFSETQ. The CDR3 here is CASSMGRGYMDTEAFF. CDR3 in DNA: TGCGCCAGCAGCATGGGCAGGGGGTATATGGACACTGAAGCTTTCTTT.

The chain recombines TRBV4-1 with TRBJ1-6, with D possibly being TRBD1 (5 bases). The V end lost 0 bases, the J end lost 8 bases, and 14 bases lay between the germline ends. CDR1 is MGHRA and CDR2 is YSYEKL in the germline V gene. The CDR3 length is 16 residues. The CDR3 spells CASSQDQLRGYSPLHF. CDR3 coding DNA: TGCGCCAGCAGCCAAGATCAGTTACGGGGGTATTCACCCCTCCACTTT.

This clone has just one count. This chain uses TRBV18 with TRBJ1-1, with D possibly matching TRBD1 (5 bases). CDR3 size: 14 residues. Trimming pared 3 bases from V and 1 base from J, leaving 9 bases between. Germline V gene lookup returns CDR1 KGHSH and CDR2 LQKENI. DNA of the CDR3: TGTGCCAGCTCACCGACAGTCTCGAACACTGAAGCTTTCTTT. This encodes CASSPTVSNTEAFF.

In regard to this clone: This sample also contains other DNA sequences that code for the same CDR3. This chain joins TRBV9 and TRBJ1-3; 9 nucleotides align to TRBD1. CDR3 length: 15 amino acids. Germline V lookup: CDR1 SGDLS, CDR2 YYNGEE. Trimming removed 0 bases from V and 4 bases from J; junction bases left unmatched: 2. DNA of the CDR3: TGTGCCAGCAGCGTAGGGGACAGGGAGGGAAACACCATATATTTT. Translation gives CASSVGDREGNTIYF.

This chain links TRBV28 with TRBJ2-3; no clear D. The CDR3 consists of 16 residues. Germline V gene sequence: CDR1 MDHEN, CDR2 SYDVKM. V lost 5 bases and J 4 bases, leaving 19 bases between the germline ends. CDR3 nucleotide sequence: TGTGCCAGCAGTGGCGCAACTCTTGGTGGATCAGATACGCAGTATTTT. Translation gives CASSGATLGGSDTQYF. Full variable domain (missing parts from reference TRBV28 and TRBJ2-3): DVKVTQSSRYLVKRTGEKVFLECVQDMDHENMFWYRQDPGLGLRLIYFSYDVKMKEKGDIPEGYSVSREKKERFSLILESASTNQTSMYLCASSGATLGGSDTQYFGPGTRLTVL.

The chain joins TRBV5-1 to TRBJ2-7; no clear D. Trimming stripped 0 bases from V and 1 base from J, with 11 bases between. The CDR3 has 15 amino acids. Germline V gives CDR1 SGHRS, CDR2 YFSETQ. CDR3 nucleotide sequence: TGCGCCAGCAGCTTGGCTCCGGAATCTTCCTACGAGCAGTACTTC. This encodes CASSLAPESSYEQYF.

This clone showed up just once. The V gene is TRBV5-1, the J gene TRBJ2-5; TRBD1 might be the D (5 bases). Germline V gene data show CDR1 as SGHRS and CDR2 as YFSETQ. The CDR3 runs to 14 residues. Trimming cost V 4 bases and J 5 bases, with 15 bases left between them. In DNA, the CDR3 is TGCGCCAGCAGCGCAGGAAGGGGTTTCGAGACCCAGTACTTC. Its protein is CASSAGRGFETQYF.

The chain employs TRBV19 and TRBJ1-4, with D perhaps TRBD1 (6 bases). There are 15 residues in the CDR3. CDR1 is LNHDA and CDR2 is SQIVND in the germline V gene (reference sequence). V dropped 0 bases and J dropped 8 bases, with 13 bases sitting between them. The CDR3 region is CASSIDQDRREKLFF. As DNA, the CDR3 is TGTGCCAGTAGTATAGATCAAGACAGGAGGGAAAAACTGTTTTTT.

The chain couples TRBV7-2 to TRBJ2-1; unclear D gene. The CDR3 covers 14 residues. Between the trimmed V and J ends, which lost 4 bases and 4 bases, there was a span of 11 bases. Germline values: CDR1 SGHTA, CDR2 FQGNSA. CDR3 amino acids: CASSSRIGYNEQFF. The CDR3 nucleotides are TGTGCCAGCAGCTCCCGAATCGGGTACAATGAGCAGTTCTTC.

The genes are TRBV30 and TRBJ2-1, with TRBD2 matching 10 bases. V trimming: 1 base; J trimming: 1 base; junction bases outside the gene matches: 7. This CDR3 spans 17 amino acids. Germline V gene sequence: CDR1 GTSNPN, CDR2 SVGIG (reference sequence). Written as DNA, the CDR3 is TGTGCCTGGAGTGCCGAAAGGACTAGCGGTTCCTACAATGAGCAGTTCTTC. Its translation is CAWSAERTSGSYNEQFF.

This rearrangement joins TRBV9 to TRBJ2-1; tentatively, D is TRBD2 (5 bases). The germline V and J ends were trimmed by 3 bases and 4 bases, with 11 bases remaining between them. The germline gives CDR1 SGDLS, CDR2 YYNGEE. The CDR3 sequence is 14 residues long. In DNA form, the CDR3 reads TGTGCCAGCAGCGCCACTACGGGGTACAATGAGCAGTTCTTC. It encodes CASSATTGYNEQFF.

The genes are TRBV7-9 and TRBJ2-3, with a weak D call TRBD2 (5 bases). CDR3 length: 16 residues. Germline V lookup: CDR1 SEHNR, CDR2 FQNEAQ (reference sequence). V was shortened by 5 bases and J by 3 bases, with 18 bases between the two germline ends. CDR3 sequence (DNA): TGTGCCAGCAGCCCCTCCGGGATCAGTTTGACAGATACGCAGTATTTT. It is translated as CASSPSGISLTDTQYF. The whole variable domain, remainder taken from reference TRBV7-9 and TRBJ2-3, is DTGVSQNPRHKITKRGQNVTFRCDPISEHNRLYWYRQTLGQGPEFLTYFQNEAQLEKSRLLSDRFSAERPKGSFSTLEIQRTEQGDSAMYLCASSPSGISLTDTQYFGPGTRLTVL.

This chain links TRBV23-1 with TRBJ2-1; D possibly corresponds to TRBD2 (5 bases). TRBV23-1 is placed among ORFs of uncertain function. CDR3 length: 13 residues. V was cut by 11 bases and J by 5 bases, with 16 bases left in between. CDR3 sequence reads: CAHMAGGHNEQFF. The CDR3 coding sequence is TGCGCCCACATGGCTGGAGGACACAATGAGCAGTTCTTC.

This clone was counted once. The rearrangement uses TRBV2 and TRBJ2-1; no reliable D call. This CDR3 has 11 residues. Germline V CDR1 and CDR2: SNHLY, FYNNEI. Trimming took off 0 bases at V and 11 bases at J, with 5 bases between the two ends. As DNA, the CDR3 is TGTGCCAGCAGTGAAGCTTGGCAGCAGTTCTTC. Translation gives CASSEAWQQFF.

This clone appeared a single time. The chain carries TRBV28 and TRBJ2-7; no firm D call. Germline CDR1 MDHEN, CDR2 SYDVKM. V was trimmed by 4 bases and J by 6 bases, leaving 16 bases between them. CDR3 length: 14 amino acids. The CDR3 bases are TGTGCCAGCAGTTCCTCCAACAGACCTCTCGAGCAGTACTTC. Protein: CASSSSNRPLEQYF.

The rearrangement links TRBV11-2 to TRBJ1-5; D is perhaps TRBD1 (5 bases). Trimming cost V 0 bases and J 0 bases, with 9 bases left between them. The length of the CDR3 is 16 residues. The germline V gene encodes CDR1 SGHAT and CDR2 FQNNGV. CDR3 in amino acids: CASSLDSGYSNQPQHF. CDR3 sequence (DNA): TGTGCCAGCAGCTTAGATTCAGGGTATAGCAATCAGCCCCAGCATTTT. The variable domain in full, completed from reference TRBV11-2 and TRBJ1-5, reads EAGVAQSPRYKIIEKRQSVAFWCNPISGHATLYWYQQILGQGPKLLIQFQNNGVVDDSQLPKDRFSAERLKGVDSTLKIQPAKLEDSAVYLCASSLDSGYSNQPQHFGDGTRLSIL.

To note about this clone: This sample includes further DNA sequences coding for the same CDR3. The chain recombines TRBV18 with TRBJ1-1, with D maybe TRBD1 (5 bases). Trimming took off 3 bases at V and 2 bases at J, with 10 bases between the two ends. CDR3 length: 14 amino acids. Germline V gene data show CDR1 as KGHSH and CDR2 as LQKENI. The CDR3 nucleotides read TGTGCCAGCTCACCCGGGACGGCAAACACTGAAGCTTTCTTT. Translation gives CASSPGTANTEAFF.

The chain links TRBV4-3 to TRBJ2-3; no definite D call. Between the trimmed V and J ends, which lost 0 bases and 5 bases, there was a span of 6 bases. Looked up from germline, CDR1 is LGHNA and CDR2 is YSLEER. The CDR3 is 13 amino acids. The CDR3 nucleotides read TGCGCCAGCAGCCAAGATTGGGGAGATACGCAGTATTTT. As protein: CASSQDWGDTQYF.

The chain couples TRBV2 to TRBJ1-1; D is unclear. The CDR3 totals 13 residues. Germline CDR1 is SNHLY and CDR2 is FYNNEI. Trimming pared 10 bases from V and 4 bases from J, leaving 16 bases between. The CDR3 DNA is TGTGCCACCCTACGCTGGGGAGCCACTGAAGCTTTCTTT. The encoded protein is CATLRWGATEAFF.

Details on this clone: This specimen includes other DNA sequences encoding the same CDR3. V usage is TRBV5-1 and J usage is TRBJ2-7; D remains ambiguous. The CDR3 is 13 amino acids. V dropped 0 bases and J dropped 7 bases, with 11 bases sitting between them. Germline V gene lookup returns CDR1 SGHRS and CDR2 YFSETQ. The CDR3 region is CASSLEGLGEQYF. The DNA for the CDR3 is TGCGCCAGCAGCTTGGAAGGGCTTGGAGAGCAGTACTTC.

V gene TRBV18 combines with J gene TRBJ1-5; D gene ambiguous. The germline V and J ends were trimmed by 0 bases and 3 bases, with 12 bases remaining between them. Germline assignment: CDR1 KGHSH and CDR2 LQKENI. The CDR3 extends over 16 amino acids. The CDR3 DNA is TGTGCCAGCTCACCACCTGCTGTGGGGAACAATCAGCCCCAGCATTTT. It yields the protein CASSPPAVGNNQPQHF.

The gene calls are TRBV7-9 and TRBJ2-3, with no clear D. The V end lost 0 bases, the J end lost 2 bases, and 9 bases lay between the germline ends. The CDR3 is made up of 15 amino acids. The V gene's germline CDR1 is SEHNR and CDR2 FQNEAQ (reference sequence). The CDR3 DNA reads TGTGCCAGCAGCTTAGCGCTTCCAGCCACAGATACGCAGTATTTT. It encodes CASSLALPATDTQYF.

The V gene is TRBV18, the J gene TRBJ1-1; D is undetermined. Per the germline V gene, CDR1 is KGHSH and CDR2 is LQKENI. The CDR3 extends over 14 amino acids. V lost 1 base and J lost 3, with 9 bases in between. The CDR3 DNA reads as TGTGCCAGCTCACCACAGGGAGTGGACACTGAAGCTTTCTTT. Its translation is CASSPQGVDTEAFF.

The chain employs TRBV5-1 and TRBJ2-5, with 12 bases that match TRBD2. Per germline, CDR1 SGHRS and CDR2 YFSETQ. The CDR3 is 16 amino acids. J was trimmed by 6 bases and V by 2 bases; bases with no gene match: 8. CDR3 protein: CASSFGSSGGAKTQYF. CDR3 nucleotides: TGCGCCAGCAGCTTTGGGTCTAGCGGGGGGGCAAAGACCCAGTACTTC.